This TCR beta chain was sequenced for a study of T cell responses to AZD1222 COVID-19 vaccine. Measured with immunoSEQ multiplex PCR; TCRdb has only the in-frame clones, and not every one. The sample includes roughly 80,000 clones, more than 80% of them seen just once. The ends were cut back, 2 bases at V and 9 bases at J, with 12 bases in the middle. Germline CDR1 SGHDT, CDR2 YYEEEE. The CDR3 extends over 13 amino acids. The source of this sequence is an adult in good health. V usage is TRBV5-6 and J usage is TRBJ1-5; unclear D gene. Specimen: peripheral blood, collected on day 0 of AZD1222 vaccination. CDR3 nucleotides: TGTGCCAGCAGCTTCGAGAGGGCCGGGCCCCAGCATTTT. It yields the protein CASSFERAGPQHF.